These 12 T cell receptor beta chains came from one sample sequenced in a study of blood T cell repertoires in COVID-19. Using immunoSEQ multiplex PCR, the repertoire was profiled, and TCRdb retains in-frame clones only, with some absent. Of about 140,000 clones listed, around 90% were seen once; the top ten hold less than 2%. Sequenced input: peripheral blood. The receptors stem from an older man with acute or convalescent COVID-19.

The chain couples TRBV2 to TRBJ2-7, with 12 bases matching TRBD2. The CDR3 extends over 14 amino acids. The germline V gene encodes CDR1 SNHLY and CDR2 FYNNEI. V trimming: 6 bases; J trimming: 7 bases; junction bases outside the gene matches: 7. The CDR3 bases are TGTGCCAGCAGGCGACTAGCGGGAGCGGGAGAGCAGTACTTC. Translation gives CASRRLAGAGEQYF.

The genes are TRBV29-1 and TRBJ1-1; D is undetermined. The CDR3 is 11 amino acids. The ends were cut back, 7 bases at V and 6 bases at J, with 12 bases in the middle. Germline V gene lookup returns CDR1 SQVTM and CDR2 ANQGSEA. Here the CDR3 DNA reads TGCAGCGCCGGGGAAGTATCTGAAGCTTTCTTT. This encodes CSAGEVSEAFF.

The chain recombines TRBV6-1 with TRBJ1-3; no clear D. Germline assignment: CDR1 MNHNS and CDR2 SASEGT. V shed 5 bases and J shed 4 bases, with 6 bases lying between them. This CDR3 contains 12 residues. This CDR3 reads CASSSGGNTIYF. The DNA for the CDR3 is TGTGCCAGCAGTTCAGGAGGAAACACCATATATTTT.

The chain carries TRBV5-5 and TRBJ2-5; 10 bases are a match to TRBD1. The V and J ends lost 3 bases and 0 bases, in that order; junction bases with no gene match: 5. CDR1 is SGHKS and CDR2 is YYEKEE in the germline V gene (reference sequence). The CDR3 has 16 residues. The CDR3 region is CASSSGTGVHQETQYF. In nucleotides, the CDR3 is TGTGCCAGCAGCTCCGGGACAGGGGTCCACCAAGAGACCCAGTACTTC.

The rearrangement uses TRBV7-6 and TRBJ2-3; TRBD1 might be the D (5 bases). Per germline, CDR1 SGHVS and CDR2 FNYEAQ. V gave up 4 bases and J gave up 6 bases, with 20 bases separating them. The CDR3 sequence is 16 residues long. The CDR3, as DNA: TGTGCCAGCAGCTCCGAAGGGGTCACCGTCACCGATACGCAGTATTTT. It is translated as CASSSEGVTVTDTQYF. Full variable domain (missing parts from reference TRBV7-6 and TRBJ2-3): GAGVSQSPRYKVTKRGQDVALRCDPISGHVSLYWYRQALGQGPEFLTYFNYEAQQDKSGLPNDRFSAERPEGSISTLTIQRTEQRDSAMYRCASSSEGVTVTDTQYFGPGTRLTVL.

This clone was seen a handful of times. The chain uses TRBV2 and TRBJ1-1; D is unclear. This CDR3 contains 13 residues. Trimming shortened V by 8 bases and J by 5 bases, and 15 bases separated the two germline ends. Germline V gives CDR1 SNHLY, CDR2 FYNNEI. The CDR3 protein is CASLGPGLTEAFF. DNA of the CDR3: TGTGCCAGCTTGGGTCCAGGTCTAACTGAAGCTTTCTTT.

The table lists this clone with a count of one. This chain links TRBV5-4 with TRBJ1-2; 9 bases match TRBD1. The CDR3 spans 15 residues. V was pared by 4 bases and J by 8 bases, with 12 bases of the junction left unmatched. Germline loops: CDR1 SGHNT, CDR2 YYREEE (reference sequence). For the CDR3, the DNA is TGTGCCAGCAGCACGCGGGACAGGGATCCTATGGGCTACACCTTC. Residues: CASSTRDRDPMGYTF.

CDR3 DNA: TGTGCCAGCAGCCAAAAGTCGCGAGAGGGCTACACCTTC. It specifies CASSQKSREGYTF. The J gene is TRBJ1-2, the V gene TRBV3-1 (or the pseudogene TRBV3-2); D gene unclear. Germline CDR1 and CDR2: LGHDT and YNNKEL (reference sequence). The CDR3 has 13 residues. Trimming removed 2 bases at V and 8 bases at J, with 12 bases between.

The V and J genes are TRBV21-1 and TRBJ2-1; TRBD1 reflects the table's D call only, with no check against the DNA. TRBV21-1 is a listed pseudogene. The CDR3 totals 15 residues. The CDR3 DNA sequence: TGTGCCAGCAGCCCCGCTGGCCAGGGGCACAATGAGCAGTTCTTC. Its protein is CASSPAGQGHNEQFF.

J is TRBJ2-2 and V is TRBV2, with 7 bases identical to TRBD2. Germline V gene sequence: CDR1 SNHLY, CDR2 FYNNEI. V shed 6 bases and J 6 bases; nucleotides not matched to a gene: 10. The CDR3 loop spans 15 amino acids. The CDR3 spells CASRTGSGRSGELFF. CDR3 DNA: TGTGCCAGCAGGACCGGTTCCGGGAGGTCCGGGGAGCTGTTTTTT.

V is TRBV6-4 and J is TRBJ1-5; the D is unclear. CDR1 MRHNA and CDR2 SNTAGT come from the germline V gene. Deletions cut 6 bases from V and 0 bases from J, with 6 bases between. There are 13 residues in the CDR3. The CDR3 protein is CASSQNSNQPQHF. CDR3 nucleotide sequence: TGTGCCAGCAGCCAGAATAGCAATCAGCCCCAGCATTTT.

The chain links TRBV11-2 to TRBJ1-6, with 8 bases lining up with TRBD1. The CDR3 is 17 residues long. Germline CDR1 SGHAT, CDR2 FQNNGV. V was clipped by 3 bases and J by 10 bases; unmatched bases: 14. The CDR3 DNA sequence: TGTGCCAGCAGCTTGGACAGGGACGAATATATGTGGTCACCCCTCCACTTT. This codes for CASSLDRDEYMWSPLHF.